This T cell receptor (beta chain) is from a study of T cell repertoires in cytomegalovirus infection. Study overall: TCR beta signatures that were public indicated CMV infection and matching HLA type.

TCRdb re-analysed the reads in MiXCR, keeping a single row per CDR3 protein. Of about 830,000 distinct CDR3 sequences in the sample, around a third were seen once. V was clipped by 5 bases and J by 6 bases, with 22 bases between them. Germline V gene data show CDR1 as SGHTA and CDR2 as FQGTGA. CDR3 size: 16 residues. This clonotype occurred a few times. What it recognizes is unknown. The material sequenced was cultured CD8+ T cells from PBMCs, taken from culture after CMV antigen stimulation. The V and J genes are TRBV7-3 and TRBJ1-2; D possibly corresponds to TRBD1 (6 bases). The sequence was collected from a human donor in good health (CMV status not recorded). Some clones in this sample may be carry-over from other donors' samples. CDR3 residues: CASSPEGGAPGNGYTF. As DNA, the CDR3 is TGTGCCAGCAGCCCCGAGGGGGGGGCGCCGGGGAATGGCTACACCTTC.